This T cell receptor (beta chain) was captured by sequencing in a study of T cell responses to AZD1222 COVID-19 vaccine. For the study at large: Pooled in the analysis were second doses at about 4 or about 12 weeks.

Overall study findings and caveats: When two AZD1222 doses had been given, Spike-specific TCR breadth and depth rose. Only a handful of AZD1222 recipients, more than five in all, had baseline seropositivity. Spike-wide coverage was observed for vaccine-associated CD4 TCRs, with dominant responses at 160-218 and 743-854.

Regarding this clone: Its target is unknown.

V gave up 1 base and J gave up 7 bases, with 13 bases separating them. CDR3 size: 13 residues. From germline, CDR1 is GTSNPN and CDR2 SVGIG (reference sequence). Assay used: immunoSEQ multiplex PCR; TCRdb lists only in-frame clones, some missing. Of about 100,000 clones in the sample, approximately 89% were seen once. The material was peripheral blood, obtained on day 0 of AZD1222 vaccination. V usage is TRBV30 and J usage is TRBJ1-1; no clear D. The TCR was taken from an adult in good health. The CDR3 DNA sequence: TGTGCCTGGAGTGATATCGGGAGAGGTGAAGCTTTCTTT. Encoded protein: CAWSDIGRGEAFF.